This paragraph covers one T cell receptor beta chain sequence. The CDR3 loop spans 14 amino acids. CDR1 and CDR2 (germline): SGHAT, FQDESV (reference sequence). The germline V and J ends were trimmed by 3 bases and 1 base, with 10 bases remaining between them. This entry belongs to a study of blood T cell repertoires in COVID-19. Study-wide context: COVID-19 samples, acute and convalescent, were from the United States, Italy and Spain. T cells, B-cell-depleted T cells, or PBMCs supplied cDNA or gDNA.

As originally analysed: Amplification of reference gene primers was used by the study to estimate nucleated cell counts. Sequencing was performed with immunoSEQ multiplex PCR; in TCRdb, only in-frame clones are kept and a portion is missing. V and J calls and clone size follow that table, whereas D and trimming were derived from the DNA. The table shows 220,000 or so clones, with roughly 75% occurring only once. This TCR derives from a woman between 70 and 85 years old with acute or convalescent COVID-19. Sequencing was carried out using peripheral blood. The chain recombines TRBV11-1 with TRBJ2-7, with D hard to call. CDR3 in DNA: TGTGCCAGCAGCTTCCTAGGATCTTCCTACGAGCAGTACTTC. Translating gives CASSFLGSSYEQYF. The entire variable domain, with the rest obtained from reference TRBV11-1 and TRBJ2-7, is as follows: EAEVAQSPRYKITEKSQAVAFWCDPISGHATLYWYRQILGQGPELLVQFQDESVVDDSQLPKDRFSAERLKGVDSTLKIQPAELGDSAMYLCASSFLGSSYEQYFGPGTRLTVT.